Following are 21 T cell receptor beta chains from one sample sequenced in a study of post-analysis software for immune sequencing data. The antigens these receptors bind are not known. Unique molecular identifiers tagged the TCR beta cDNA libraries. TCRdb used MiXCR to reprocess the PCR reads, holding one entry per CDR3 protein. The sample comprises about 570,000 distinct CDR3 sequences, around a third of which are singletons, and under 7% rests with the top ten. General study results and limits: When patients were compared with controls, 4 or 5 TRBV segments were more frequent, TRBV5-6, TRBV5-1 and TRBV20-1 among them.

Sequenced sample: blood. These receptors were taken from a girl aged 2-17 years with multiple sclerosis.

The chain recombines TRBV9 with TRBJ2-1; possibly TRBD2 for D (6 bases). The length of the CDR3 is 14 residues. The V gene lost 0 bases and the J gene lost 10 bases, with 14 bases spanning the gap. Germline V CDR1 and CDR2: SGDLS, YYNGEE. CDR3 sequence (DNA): TGTGCCAGCAGCGTAGCTACGGGGGTTGGGGAGCAGTTCTTC. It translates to CASSVATGVGEQFF.

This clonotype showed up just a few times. The CDR3 bases are TGTGCCAGCAGCTGGAGACCGGCGGGGGGTTACAATGAGCAGTTCTTC. This sequence encodes CASSWRPAGGYNEQFF. The chain is built from TRBV7-8 and TRBJ2-1, with TRBD2 identical over 8 bases. The length of the CDR3 is 16 residues. With 4 bases clipped from V and 4 bases from J, the junction kept 9 bases outside the gene matches. Germline lookup yields CDR1 SGHVS and CDR2 FQNEAQ.

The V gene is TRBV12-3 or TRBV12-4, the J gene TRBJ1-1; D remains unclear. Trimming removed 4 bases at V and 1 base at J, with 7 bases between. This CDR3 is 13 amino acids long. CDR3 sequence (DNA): TGTGCCAGCAGTTGGGTGACGAACACTGAAGCTTTCTTT. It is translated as CASSWVTNTEAFF.

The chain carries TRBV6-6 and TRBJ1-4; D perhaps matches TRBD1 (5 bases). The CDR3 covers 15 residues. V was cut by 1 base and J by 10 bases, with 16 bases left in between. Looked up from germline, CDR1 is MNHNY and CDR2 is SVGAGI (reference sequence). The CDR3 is CASSYWGGFEGKLFF. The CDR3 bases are TGTGCCAGCAGTTACTGGGGGGGGTTTGAAGGAAAACTGTTTTTT.

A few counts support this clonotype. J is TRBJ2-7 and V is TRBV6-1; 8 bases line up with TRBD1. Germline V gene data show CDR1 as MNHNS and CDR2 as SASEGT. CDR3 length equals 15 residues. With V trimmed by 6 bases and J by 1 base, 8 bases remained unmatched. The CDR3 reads CASSPQGGTSYEQYF. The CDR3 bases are TGTGCCAGCAGCCCACAGGGGGGAACTTCCTACGAGCAGTACTTC.

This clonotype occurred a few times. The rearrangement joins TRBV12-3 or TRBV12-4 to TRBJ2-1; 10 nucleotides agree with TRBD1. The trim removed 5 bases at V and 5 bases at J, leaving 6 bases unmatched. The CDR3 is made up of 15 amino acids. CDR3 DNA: TGTGCCAGCAGTATACGGACAGGGGGGAACAATGAGCAGTTCTTC. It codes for CASSIRTGGNNEQFF.

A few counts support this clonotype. The CDR3 protein is CSVGTRTNEKLFF. The DNA of the CDR3 is TGCAGCGTCGGGACTCGGACTAATGAAAAACTGTTTTTT. V gene TRBV29-1 combines with J gene TRBJ1-4; D is possibly TRBD1 (5 bases). Germline CDR1 and CDR2: SQVTM and ANQGSEA. The CDR3 is 13 residues long. Trimming left V 6 bases short and J 2 bases short, with 10 bases between.

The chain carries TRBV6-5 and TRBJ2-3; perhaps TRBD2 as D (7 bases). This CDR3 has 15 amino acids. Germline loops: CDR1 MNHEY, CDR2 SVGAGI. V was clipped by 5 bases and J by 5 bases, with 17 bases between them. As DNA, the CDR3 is TGTGCCAGCAGTCTTTGGGGGGGGCCTAAAGATACGCAGTATTTT. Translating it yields CASSLWGGPKDTQYF.

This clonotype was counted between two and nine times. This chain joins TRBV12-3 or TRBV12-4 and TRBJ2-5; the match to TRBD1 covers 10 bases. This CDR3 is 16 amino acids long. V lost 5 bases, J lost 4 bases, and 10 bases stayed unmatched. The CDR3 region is CASSLQTGGLAETQYF. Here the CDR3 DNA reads TGTGCCAGCAGTCTCCAGACAGGGGGCTTAGCAGAGACCCAGTACTTC.

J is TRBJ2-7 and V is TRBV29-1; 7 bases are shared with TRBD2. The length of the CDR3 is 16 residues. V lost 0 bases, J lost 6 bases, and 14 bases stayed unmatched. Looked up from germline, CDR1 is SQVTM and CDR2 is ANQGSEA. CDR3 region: CSVEEILGGRRGEQYF. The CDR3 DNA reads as TGCAGCGTTGAAGAAATATTGGGGGGGAGAAGGGGCGAGCAGTACTTC.

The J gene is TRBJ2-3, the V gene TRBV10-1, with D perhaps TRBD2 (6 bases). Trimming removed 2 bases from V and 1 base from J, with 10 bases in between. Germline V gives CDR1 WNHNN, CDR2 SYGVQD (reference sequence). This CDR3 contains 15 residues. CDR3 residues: CASSERTGGTDTQYF. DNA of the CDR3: TGCGCCAGCAGTGAGAGAACGGGGGGCACAGATACGCAGTATTTT.

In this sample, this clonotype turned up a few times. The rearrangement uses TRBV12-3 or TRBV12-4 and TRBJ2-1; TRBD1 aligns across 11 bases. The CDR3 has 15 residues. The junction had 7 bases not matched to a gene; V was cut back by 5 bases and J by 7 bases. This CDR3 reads CASSPRTGGGNEQFF. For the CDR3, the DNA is TGTGCCAGCAGTCCTCGGACAGGGGGCGGGAATGAGCAGTTCTTC.

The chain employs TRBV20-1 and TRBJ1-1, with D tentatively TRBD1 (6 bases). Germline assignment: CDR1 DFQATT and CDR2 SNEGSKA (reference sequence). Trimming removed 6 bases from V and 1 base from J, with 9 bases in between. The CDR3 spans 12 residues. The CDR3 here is CSASGQNTEAFF. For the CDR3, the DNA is TGCAGTGCGTCGGGACAGAACACTGAAGCTTTCTTT.

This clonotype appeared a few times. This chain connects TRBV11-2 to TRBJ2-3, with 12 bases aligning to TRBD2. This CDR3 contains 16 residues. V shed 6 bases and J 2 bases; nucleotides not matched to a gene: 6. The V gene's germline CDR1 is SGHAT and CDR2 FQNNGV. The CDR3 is CASRIRLAGDTDTQYF. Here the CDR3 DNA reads TGTGCCAGCAGGATTAGACTAGCGGGGGACACAGATACGCAGTATTTT.

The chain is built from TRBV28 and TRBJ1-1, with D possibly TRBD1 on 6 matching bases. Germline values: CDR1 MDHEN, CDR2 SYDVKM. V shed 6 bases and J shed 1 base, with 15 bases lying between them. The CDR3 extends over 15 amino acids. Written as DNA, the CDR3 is TGTGCCAGCAGCCCCGGACCAGGGGCGAACACTGAAGCTTTCTTT. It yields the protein CASSPGPGANTEAFF.

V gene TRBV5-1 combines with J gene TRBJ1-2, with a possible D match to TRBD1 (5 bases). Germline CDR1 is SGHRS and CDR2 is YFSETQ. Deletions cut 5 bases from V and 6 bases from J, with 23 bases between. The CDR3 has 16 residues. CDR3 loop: CASRFDFIRGTDGYTF. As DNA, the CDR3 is TGCGCCAGCAGATTCGATTTTATCCGGGGGACGGATGGCTACACCTTC. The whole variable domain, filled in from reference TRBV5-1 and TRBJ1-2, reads KAGVTQTPRYLIKTRGQQVTLSCSPISGHRSVSWYQQTPGQGLQFLFEYFSETQRNKGNFPGRFSGRQFSNSRSEMNVSTLELGDSALYLCASRFDFIRGTDGYTFGSGTRLTVV.

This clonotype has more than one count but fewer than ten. The CDR3, as DNA: TGTGCCAGCAGCCCCGGGCCGATCAATCAGCCCCAGCATTTT. Encoded protein: CASSPGPINQPQHF. This chain links TRBV5-5 with TRBJ1-5, with no clear D. The CDR3 has 14 residues. Germline CDR1 is SGHKS and CDR2 is YYEKEE (reference sequence). V shed 4 bases and J shed 3 bases, with 11 bases lying between them.

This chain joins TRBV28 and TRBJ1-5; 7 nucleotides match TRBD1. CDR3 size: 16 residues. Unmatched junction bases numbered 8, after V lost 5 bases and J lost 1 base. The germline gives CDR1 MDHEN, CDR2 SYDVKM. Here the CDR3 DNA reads TGTGCCAGCAGTCCAGGGGGGCGGGACAGCAATCAGCCCCAGCATTTT. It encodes CASSPGGRDSNQPQHF.

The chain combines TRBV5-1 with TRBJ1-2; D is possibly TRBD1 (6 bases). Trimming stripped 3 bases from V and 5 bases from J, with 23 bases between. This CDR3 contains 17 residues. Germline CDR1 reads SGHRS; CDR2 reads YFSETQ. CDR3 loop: CASSSPSGSGDTYGYTF. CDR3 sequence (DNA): TGCGCCAGCAGCTCTCCCAGTGGATCAGGGGATACGTATGGCTACACCTTC.

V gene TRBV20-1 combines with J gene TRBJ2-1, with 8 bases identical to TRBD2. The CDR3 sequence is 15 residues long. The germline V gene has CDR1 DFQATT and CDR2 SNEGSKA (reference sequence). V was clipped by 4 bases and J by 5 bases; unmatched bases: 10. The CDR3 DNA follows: TGCAGTGCTACCCCCCCCGGGGGGGTTAACAATGAGCAGTTCTTC. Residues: CSATPPGGVNNEQFF.

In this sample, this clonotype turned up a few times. The CDR3 here is CSVAQGHYGYTF. The CDR3 nucleotides read TGCAGCGTGGCCCAAGGGCACTATGGCTACACCTTC. V and J are TRBV29-1 and TRBJ1-2; no reliable D call. CDR1 and CDR2 (germline): SQVTM, ANQGSEA. The CDR3 is made up of 12 amino acids. Deletions cut 6 bases from V and 3 bases from J, with 11 bases between. The full variable domain, completed using reference TRBV29-1 and TRBJ1-2, is SAVISQKPSRDICQRGTSLTIQCQVDSQVTMMFWYRQQPGQSLTLIATANQGSEATYESGFVIDKFPISRPNLTFSTLTVSNMSPEDSSIYLCSVAQGHYGYTFGSGTRLTVV.